Shown below are 21 T cell receptor beta chains from a single sample sequenced in a study of CD8 T cells in Susac syndrome. About 0.5 to 1 ug RNA was reverse transcribed with random hexamers. MiXCR, run by TCRdb on the immunoSEQ multiplex PCR reads, gives a single entry per CDR3 protein. This table has approximately 190,000 distinct CDR3 sequences, about 95% appearing once. The source material was CD8+ T cells from PBMCs. All receptors come from a human donor with Susac syndrome.

This clonotype was seen once. One end of the junction fails to match germline, which may point to a read error. This chain links TRBV6-2 or TRBV6-3 with TRBJ2-1, with D maybe TRBD2 (6 bases). The CDR3 is 14 residues long. CDR1 and CDR2 (germline): MNHEY, SVGEGT. The CDR3 DNA sequence: TGTGCCAGCAATGTCCGCGGTAGTGCGGGGTCGGAGGTCTTC. Residues: CASNVRGSAGSEVF.

This clonotype has more than one count but fewer than ten. The DNA of the CDR3 is TGTGCCAGCAGCGCTAGCGGGGGTTCCTACAATGAGCAGTTCTTC. It translates to CASSASGGSYNEQFF. The V gene is TRBV9, the J gene TRBJ2-1; 10 bases align to TRBD2. The V gene's germline CDR1 is SGDLS and CDR2 YYNGEE. This CDR3 has 15 residues. Losses at the gene ends were 3 bases for V and 1 base for J; bases not matched to a gene: 1.

The chain links TRBV5-1 to TRBJ2-2, with 10 bases lining up with TRBD2. The germline V gene has CDR1 SGHRS and CDR2 YFSETQ. With V trimmed by 1 base and J by 5 bases, 5 bases remained unmatched. This CDR3 is 16 amino acids long. DNA of the CDR3: TGCGCCAGCAGCTTGTATCTAGCGGGAGAAACCGGGGAGCTGTTTTTT. This encodes CASSLYLAGETGELFF.

This clonotype was picked up a small number of times. The V gene is TRBV20-1, the J gene TRBJ1-5, with 7 bases identical to TRBD1. The CDR3 has 14 residues. In germline, CDR1 is DFQATT, CDR2 SNEGSKA (reference sequence). V shed 1 base and J 3 bases; nucleotides not matched to a gene: 3. This CDR3 is CSARVGTVNQPQHF. DNA of the CDR3: TGCAGTGCTAGAGTTGGGACAGTCAATCAGCCCCAGCATTTT.

The chain couples TRBV7-9 to TRBJ2-7; perhaps TRBD1 as D (5 bases). V was shortened by 3 bases and J by 5 bases, with 11 bases between the two germline ends. The germline CDR1 and CDR2 sequences are SEHNR and FQNEAQ (reference sequence). The CDR3 is made up of 13 amino acids. The CDR3 bases are TGTGCCAGCAGCTTTGGTTGGGGCGACGAGCAGTACTTC. This gives the protein CASSFGWGDEQYF. Full variable domain (outside the CDR3, taken from reference TRBV7-9 and TRBJ2-7): DTGVSQNPRHKITKRGQNVTFRCDPISEHNRLYWYRQTLGQGPEFLTYFQNEAQLEKSRLLSDRFSAERPKGSFSTLEIQRTEQGDSAMYLCASSFGWGDEQYFGPGTRLTVT.

V usage is TRBV9 and J usage is TRBJ1-5; perhaps TRBD1 as D (5 bases). Germline CDR1 and CDR2: SGDLS and YYNGEE. The CDR3 length is 15 residues. Trimming took 0 bases from V and 5 from J, leaving 12 bases between them. The chain's CDR3 is CASSVGPRGDQPQHF. CDR3 sequence (DNA): TGTGCCAGCAGCGTAGGACCCAGAGGGGATCAGCCCCAGCATTTT.

The chain joins TRBV6-5 to TRBJ1-2, with D possibly matching TRBD1 (5 bases). There are 13 residues in the CDR3. Trimming removed 2 bases from V and 8 bases from J, with 12 bases in between. Germline V gives CDR1 MNHEY, CDR2 SVGAGI. This chain's CDR3 is CASSYAEEGGYTF. CDR3 in DNA: TGTGCCAGCAGTTACGCAGAAGAGGGGGGCTACACCTTC.

CDR3 DNA: TGTGCCAGTAGTATTCTAGCGGGAGAAGGAAGAAATGAGCAGTTCTTC. This translates into CASSILAGEGRNEQFF. This chain connects TRBV19 to TRBJ2-1; 10 bases agree with TRBD2. Trimming removed 3 bases from V and 7 bases from J; junction bases left unmatched: 9. CDR3 length: 16 amino acids. Germline CDR1 LNHDA, CDR2 SQIVND (reference sequence).

This rearrangement joins TRBV2 to TRBJ2-7; 8 bases are a match to TRBD1. The germline V gene has CDR1 SNHLY and CDR2 FYNNEI. The CDR3 spans 13 residues. The V gene end was trimmed by 7 bases and the J gene end by 3 bases; junction bases not matched to a gene: 5. CDR3 residues: CASKPGQGYEQYF. In DNA, the CDR3 is TGTGCCAGCAAACCCGGACAGGGCTACGAGCAGTACTTC.

This clonotype was recorded only once. The V gene is TRBV11-2, the J gene TRBJ2-5, with 9 nucleotides matching TRBD2. The junction had 6 bases not matched to a gene; V was cut back by 5 bases and J by 2 bases. The germline V gene has CDR1 SGHAT and CDR2 FQNNGV. The CDR3 sequence is 15 residues long. In DNA form, the CDR3 reads TGTGCCAGCAGCCACGGGACTAGCTTACAAGAGACCCAGTACTTC. This codes for CASSHGTSLQETQYF.

This rearrangement joins TRBV20-1 to TRBJ2-7; 11 bases are shared with TRBD1. Trimming at V came to 6 bases and at J to 3 bases, leaving 4 bases not matched to a gene. The germline V gene encodes CDR1 DFQATT and CDR2 SNEGSKA (reference sequence). The CDR3 sequence is 13 residues long. The CDR3 loop reads CSATGTGGYEQYF. DNA for the CDR3: TGCAGTGCAACCGGGACAGGGGGCTACGAGCAGTACTTC.

The rearrangement joins TRBV4-2 to TRBJ2-3; 8 bases match TRBD2. The germline V gene has CDR1 LGHNA and CDR2 YNFKEQ. The junction had 9 bases not matched to a gene; V was cut back by 0 bases and J by 4 bases. CDR3 length: 17 amino acids. In DNA form, the CDR3 reads TGTGCCAGCAGCCAAGATATGCCAGCGGGAGAGGCAGATACGCAGTATTTT. Protein: CASSQDMPAGEADTQYF.

V usage is TRBV3-1 and J usage is TRBJ1-2; a possible D gene is TRBD1 (5 bases). Germline values: CDR1 LGHDT, CDR2 YNNKEL (reference sequence). The CDR3 is 14 residues long. Trimming cost V 0 bases and J 4 bases, with 9 bases left between them. CDR3 amino acids: CASSQDTGGYGYTF. For the CDR3, the DNA is TGTGCCAGCAGCCAAGACACCGGGGGCTATGGCTACACCTTC. Complete variable domain (other parts from reference TRBV3-1 and TRBJ1-2): DTAVSQTPKYLVTQMGNDKSIKCEQNLGHDTMYWYKQDSKKFLKIMFSYNNKELIINETVPNRFSPKSPDKAHLNLHINSLELGDSAVYFCASSQDTGGYGYTFGSGTRLTVV.

The chain has TRBV6-5 and TRBJ2-5; 10 bases map to TRBD2. J was trimmed by 4 bases and V by 6 bases; bases with no gene match: 8. Germline assignment: CDR1 MNHEY and CDR2 SVGAGI. The CDR3 is 15 residues long. The chain's CDR3 is CASRSLASGRETQYF. CDR3 sequence (DNA): TGTGCCAGCAGGTCCCTGGCTAGCGGGAGAGAGACCCAGTACTTC.

The V call is TRBV11-2, the J call TRBJ2-1, with D unresolved. The CDR3 totals 16 residues. Germline V CDR1 and CDR2: SGHAT, FQNNGV. V lost 2 bases and J lost 9, with 20 bases in between. The CDR3 DNA follows: TGTGCCAGCAGCTTATCGTGGGCCCCGTCTTACGGTGAGCAGTTCTTC. Translating gives CASSLSWAPSYGEQFF.

The J gene is TRBJ1-1, the V gene TRBV5-1; TRBD1 might be the D (5 bases). The CDR3 is 13 residues long. In germline, CDR1 is SGHRS, CDR2 YFSETQ. V was cut by 3 bases and J by 1 base, with 7 bases left in between. The DNA of the CDR3 is TGCGCCAGCAGCTGGCAGGGGAACACTGAAGCTTTCTTT. Translation: CASSWQGNTEAFF.

The chain employs TRBV13 and TRBJ2-1; D unresolved. This CDR3 contains 12 residues. V was shortened by 0 bases and J by 12 bases, with 9 bases between the two germline ends. Per germline, CDR1 PRHDT and CDR2 FYEKMQ (reference sequence). In DNA form, the CDR3 reads TGTGCCAGCAGCTTAGGCAGTCTCGGGCAGTTCTTC. Its protein product is CASSLGSLGQFF.

The chain uses TRBV7-3 and TRBJ2-3; D gene ambiguous. Germline assignment: CDR1 SGHTA and CDR2 FQGTGA. This CDR3 has 19 residues. The V end lost 0 bases, the J end lost 0 bases, and 19 bases lay between the germline ends. The CDR3 DNA sequence: TGTGCCAGCAGCTTAACTCCCTCGAGGCCAAGCACGAGCACAGATACGCAGTATTTT. Translated: CASSLTPSRPSTSTDTQYF.

The rearrangement links TRBV3-1 to TRBJ1-5; D is unclear. The V gene's germline CDR1 is LGHDT and CDR2 YNNKEL (reference sequence). This CDR3 is built from 16 residues. Trimming left V 0 bases short and J 0 bases short, with 9 bases between. The CDR3 loop is CASSQDEVYSNQPQHF. CDR3 DNA sequence: TGTGCCAGCAGCCAAGATGAGGTATATAGCAATCAGCCCCAGCATTTT.

The rearrangement joins TRBV19 to TRBJ2-5; D not resolved. Per the germline V gene, CDR1 is LNHDA and CDR2 is SQIVND (reference sequence). The CDR3 has 12 amino acids. Between the trimmed V and J ends, which lost 5 bases and 3 bases, there was a span of 7 bases. DNA for the CDR3: TGTGCCAGTAGTGCGGACGAAGAGACCCAGTACTTC. Amino acids: CASSADEETQYF.

The chain links TRBV7-3 to TRBJ2-5, with a weak D call TRBD1 (6 bases). The CDR3 has 13 residues. Trimming took 5 bases from V and 4 from J, leaving 11 bases between them. Germline values: CDR1 SGHTA, CDR2 FQGTGA. The DNA of the CDR3 is TGTGCCAGCAGCCCGACAGGATTAGAGACCCAGTACTTC. Translation: CASSPTGLETQYF. Drawing the rest from reference TRBV7-3 and TRBJ2-5, the complete variable domain is GAGVSQTPSNKVTEKGKYVELRCDPISGHTALYWYRQSLGQGPEFLIYFQGTGAADDSGLPNDRFFAVRPEGSVSTLKIQRTERGDSAVYLCASSPTGLETQYFGPGTRLLVL.